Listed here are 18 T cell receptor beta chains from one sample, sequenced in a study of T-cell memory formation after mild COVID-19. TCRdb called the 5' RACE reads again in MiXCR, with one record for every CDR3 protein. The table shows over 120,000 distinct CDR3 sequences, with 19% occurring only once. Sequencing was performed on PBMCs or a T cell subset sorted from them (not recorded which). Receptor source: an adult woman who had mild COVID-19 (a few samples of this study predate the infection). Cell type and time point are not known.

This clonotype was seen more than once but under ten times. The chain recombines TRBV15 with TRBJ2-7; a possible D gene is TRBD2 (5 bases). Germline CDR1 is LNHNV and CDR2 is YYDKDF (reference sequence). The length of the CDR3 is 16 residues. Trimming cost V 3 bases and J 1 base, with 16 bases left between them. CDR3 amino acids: CATSSDGVGKSYEQYF. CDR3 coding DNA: TGTGCCACCAGCAGTGACGGGGTGGGGAAGTCCTACGAGCAGTACTTC.

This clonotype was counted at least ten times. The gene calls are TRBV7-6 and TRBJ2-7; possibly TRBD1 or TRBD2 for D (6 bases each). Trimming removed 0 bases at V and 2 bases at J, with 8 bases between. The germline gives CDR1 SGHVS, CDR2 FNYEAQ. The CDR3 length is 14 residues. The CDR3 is CASSLAGGAYEQYF. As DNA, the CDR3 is TGTGCCAGCAGCTTAGCGGGGGGCGCCTACGAGCAGTACTTC.

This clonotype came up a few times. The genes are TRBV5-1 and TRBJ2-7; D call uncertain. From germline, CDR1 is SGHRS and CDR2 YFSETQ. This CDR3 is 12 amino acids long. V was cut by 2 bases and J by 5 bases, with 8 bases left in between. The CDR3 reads CASSLQRNEQYF. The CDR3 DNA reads TGCGCCAGCAGCTTACAGAGGAACGAGCAGTACTTC.

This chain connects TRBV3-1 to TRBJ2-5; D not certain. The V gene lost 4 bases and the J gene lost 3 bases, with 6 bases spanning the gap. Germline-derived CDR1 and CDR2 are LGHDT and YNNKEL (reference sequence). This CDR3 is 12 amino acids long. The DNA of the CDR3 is TGTGCCAGCAGCCGCCCAAAAGAGACCCAGTACTTC. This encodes CASSRPKETQYF.

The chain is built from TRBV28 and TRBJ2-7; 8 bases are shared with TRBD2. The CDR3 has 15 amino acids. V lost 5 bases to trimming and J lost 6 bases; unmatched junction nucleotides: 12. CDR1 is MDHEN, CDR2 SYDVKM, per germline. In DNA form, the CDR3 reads TGTGCCAGCAGTCAACCCGGGACTAGATACAGCGAGCAGTACTTC. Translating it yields CASSQPGTRYSEQYF.

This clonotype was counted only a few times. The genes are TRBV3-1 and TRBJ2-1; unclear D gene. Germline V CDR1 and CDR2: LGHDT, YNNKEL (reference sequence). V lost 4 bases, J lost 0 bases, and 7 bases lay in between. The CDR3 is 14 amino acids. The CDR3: CASSPGYSYNEQFF. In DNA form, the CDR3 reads TGTGCCAGCAGCCCGGGCTACTCCTACAATGAGCAGTTCTTC.

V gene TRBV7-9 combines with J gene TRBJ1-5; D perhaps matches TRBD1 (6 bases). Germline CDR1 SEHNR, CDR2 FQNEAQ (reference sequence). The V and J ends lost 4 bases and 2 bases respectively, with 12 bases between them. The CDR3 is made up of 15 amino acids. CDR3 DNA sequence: TGTGCCAGCAGCTCGCCAGGGGATCGCAATCAGCCCCAGCATTTT. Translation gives CASSSPGDRNQPQHF.

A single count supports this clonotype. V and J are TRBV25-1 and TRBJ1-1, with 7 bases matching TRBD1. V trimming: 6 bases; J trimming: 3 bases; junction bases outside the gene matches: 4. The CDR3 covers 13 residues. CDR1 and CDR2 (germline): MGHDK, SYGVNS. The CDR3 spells CASRKQGHTEAFF. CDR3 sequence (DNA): TGTGCCAGCAGGAAACAGGGGCACACTGAAGCTTTCTTT.

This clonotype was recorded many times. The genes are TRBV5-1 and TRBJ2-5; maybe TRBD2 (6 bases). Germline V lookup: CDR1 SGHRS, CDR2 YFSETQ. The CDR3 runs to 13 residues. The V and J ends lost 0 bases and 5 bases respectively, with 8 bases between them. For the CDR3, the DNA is TGCGCCAGCAGCTTGGGCAGCGGGGAGACCCAGTACTTC. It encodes CASSLGSGETQYF. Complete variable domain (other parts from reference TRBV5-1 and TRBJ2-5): KAGVTQTPRYLIKTRGQQVTLSCSPISGHRSVSWYQQTPGQGLQFLFEYFSETQRNKGNFPGRFSGRQFSNSRSEMNVSTLELGDSALYLCASSLGSGETQYFGPGTRLLVL.

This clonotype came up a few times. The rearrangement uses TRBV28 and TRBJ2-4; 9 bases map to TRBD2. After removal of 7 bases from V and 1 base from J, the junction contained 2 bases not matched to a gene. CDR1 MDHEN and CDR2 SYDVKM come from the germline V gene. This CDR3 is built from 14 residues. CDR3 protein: CASNSGSAKNIQYF. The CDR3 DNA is TGTGCCAGCAATAGCGGGAGCGCCAAAAACATTCAGTACTTC.

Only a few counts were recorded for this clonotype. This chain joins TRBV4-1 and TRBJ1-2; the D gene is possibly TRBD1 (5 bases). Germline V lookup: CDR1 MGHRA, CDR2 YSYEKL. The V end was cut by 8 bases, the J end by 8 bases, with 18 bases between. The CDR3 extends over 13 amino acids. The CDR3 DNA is TGCGCCAGCTCTCCGGATCCTAAGGGGGGCTACACCTTC. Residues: CASSPDPKGGYTF.

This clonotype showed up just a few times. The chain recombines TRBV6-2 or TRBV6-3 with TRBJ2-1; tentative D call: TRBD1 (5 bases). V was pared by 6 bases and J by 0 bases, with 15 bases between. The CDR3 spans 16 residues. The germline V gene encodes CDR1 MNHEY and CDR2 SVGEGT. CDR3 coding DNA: TGTGCCAGCAGCCCCGTAGGGGCCTACTCCTACAATGAGCAGTTCTTC. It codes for CASSPVGAYSYNEQFF.

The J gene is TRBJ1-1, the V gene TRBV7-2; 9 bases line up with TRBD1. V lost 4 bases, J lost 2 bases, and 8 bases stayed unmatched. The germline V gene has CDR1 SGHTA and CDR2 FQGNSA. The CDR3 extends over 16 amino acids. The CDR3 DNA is TGTGCCAGCAGCTCCACAGGGGGCACCGGCAACACTGAAGCTTTCTTT. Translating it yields CASSSTGGTGNTEAFF.

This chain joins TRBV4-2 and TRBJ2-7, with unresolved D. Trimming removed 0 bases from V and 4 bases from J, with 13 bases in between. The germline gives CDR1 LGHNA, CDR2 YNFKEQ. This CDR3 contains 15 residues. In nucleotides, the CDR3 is TGTGCCAGCAGCCAAGATCAGAGTTCATCGTACGAGCAGTACTTC. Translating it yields CASSQDQSSSYEQYF.

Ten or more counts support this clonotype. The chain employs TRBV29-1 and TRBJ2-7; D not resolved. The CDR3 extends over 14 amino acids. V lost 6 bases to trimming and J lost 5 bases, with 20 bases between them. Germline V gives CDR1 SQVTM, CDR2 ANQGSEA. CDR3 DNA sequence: TGCAGCGTCGCTCCCTATACAGATCTCGACGAGCAGTACTTC. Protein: CSVAPYTDLDEQYF.

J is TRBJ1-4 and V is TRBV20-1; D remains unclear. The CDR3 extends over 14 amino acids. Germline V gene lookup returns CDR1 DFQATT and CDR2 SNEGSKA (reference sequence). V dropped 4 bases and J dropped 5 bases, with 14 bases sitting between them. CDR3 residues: CSAKVQVHNEKLFF. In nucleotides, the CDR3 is TGCAGTGCTAAAGTCCAGGTCCACAATGAAAAACTGTTTTTT.

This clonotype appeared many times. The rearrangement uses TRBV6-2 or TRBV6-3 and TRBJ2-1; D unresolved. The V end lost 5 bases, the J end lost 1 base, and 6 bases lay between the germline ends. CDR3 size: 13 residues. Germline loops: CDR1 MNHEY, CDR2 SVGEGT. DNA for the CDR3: TGTGCCAGCAGTAGCGAATCCTACAATGAGCAGTTCTTC. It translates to CASSSESYNEQFF.

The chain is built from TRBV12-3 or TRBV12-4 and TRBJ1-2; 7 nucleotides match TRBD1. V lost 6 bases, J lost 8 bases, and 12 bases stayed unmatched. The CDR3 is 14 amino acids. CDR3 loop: CASSLREGAPGYTF. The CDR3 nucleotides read TGTGCCAGCAGCCTAAGGGAGGGGGCGCCCGGCTACACCTTC.